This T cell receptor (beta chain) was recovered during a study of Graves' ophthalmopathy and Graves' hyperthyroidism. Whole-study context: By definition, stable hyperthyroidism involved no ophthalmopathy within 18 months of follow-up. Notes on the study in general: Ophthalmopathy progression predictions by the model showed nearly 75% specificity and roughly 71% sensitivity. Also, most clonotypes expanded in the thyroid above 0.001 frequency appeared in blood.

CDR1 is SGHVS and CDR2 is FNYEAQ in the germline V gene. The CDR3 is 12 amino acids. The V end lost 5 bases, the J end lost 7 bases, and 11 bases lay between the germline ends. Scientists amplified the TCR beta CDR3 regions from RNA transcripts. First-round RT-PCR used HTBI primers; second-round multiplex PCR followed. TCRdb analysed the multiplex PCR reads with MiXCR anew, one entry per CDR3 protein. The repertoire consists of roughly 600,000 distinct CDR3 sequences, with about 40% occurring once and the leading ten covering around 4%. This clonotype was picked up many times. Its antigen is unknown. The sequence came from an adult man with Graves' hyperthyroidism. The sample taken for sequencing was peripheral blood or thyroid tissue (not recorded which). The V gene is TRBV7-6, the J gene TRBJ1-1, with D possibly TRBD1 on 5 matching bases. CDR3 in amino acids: CASSEGGDEAFF. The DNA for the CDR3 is TGTGCCAGCAGCGAAGGAGGGGATGAAGCTTTCTTT. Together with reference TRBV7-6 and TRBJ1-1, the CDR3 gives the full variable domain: GAGVSQSPRYKVTKRGQDVALRCDPISGHVSLYWYRQALGQGPEFLTYFNYEAQQDKSGLPNDRFSAERPEGSISTLTIQRTEQRDSAMYRCASSEGGDEAFFGQGTRLTVV.